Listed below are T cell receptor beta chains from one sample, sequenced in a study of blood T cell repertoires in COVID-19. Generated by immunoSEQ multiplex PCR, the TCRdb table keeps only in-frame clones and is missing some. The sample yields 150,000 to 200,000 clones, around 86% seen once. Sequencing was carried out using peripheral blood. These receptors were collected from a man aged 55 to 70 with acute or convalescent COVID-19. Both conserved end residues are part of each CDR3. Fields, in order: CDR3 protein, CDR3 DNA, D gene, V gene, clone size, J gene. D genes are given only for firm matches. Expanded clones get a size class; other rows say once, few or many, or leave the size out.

CDR3aa: CASSFQGREGPQHF
CDR3nt: TGTGCCAGCAGTTTTCAGGGGCGGGAGGGGCCCCAGCATTTT
d_gene: .
v_gene: TRBV28
abundance: .
j_gene: TRBJ1-5

CDR3aa: CASSERGQINEQFF
CDR3nt: TGTGCCAGCAGTGAAAGGGGGCAGATCAATGAGCAGTTCTTC
d_gene: TRBD1
v_gene: TRBV6-1
abundance: .
j_gene: TRBJ2-1

CDR3aa: CASSPTGQGATHEQFF
CDR3nt: TGCGCCAGCAGCCCAACTGGACAGGGGGCGACCCATGAGCAGTTCTTC
d_gene: TRBD1
v_gene: TRBV5-1
abundance: .
j_gene: TRBJ2-1

CDR3aa: CATSRDDRDNEKLFF
CDR3nt: TGTGCCACCAGCAGAGATGACAGGGATAATGAAAAACTGTTTTTT
d_gene: TRBD1
v_gene: TRBV15
abundance: .
j_gene: TRBJ1-4

CDR3aa: CASSLVSSAGELFF
CDR3nt: TGTGCCAGCAGCTTAGTGTCTTCGGCCGGGGAGCTGTTTTTT
d_gene: .
v_gene: TRBV7-9
abundance: .
j_gene: TRBJ2-2

CDR3aa: CASSLDNRGWHGYTF
CDR3nt: TGCGCCAGCAGCTTGGACAACAGGGGATGGCATGGCTACACCTTC
d_gene: TRBD1
v_gene: TRBV5-1
abundance: few
j_gene: TRBJ1-2

CDR3aa: CASSLAYGADYGYTF
CDR3nt: TGTGCCAGCAGCTTAGCGTATGGGGCAGACTATGGCTACACCTTC
d_gene: .
v_gene: TRBV7-2
abundance: .
j_gene: TRBJ1-2

CDR3aa: CASSRDNRSGGYTF
CDR3nt: TGTGCCAGCAGCAGGGACAACCGTTCGGGGGGCTACACCTTC
d_gene: .
v_gene: TRBV7-9
abundance: .
j_gene: TRBJ1-2

CDR3aa: CASGGTSGNTGELFF
CDR3nt: TGTGCTAGCGGGGGGACTAGCGGTAACACCGGGGAGCTGTTTTTT
d_gene: TRBD2
v_gene: TRBV7-7
abundance: .
j_gene: TRBJ2-2

CDR3aa: CASRRGAGASDTQYF
CDR3nt: TGTGCCTCCCGGAGGGGAGCGGGAGCTTCAGATACGCAGTATTTT
d_gene: TRBD2
v_gene: TRBV9
abundance: .
j_gene: TRBJ2-3

CDR3aa: CASSVSGGNSPLHF
CDR3nt: TGTGCCAGCAGCGTCTCAGGGGGTAATTCACCCCTCCACTTT
d_gene: TRBD1
v_gene: TRBV9
abundance: .
j_gene: TRBJ1-6

CDR3aa: CASSLRLAEYSYEQYF
CDR3nt: TGTGCCAGCAGCTTACGACTAGCGGAGTACTCCTACGAGCAGTACTTC
d_gene: TRBD2
v_gene: TRBV13
abundance: .
j_gene: TRBJ2-7

CDR3aa: CASSLGGGGQPQHF
CDR3nt: TGTGCCAGCAGCTTAGGAGGGGGTGGACAGCCCCAGCATTTT
d_gene: .
v_gene: TRBV11-2
abundance: .
j_gene: TRBJ1-5

CDR3aa: CASSLSRHKHF
CDR3nt: TGTGCCAGCAGTTTATCCAGACACAAACACTTC
d_gene: .
v_gene: TRBV28
abundance: .
j_gene: TRBJ1-2

CDR3aa: CASSYRQGTTEAFF
CDR3nt: TGTGCCAGCAGTTACCGACAGGGGACGACTGAAGCTTTCTTT
d_gene: TRBD1
v_gene: TRBV6-2/TRBV6-3
abundance: .
j_gene: TRBJ1-1

CDR3aa: CASSFTRSYNEQFF
CDR3nt: TGTGCCAGCAGCTTTACTAGGTCTTACAATGAGCAGTTCTTC
d_gene: .
v_gene: TRBV5-4
abundance: .
j_gene: TRBJ2-1

CDR3aa: CASSQPTGEQYF
CDR3nt: TGCGCCAGCAGCCAGCCCACAGGGGAGCAGTACTTC
d_gene: .
v_gene: TRBV5-1
abundance: few
j_gene: TRBJ2-7

CDR3aa: CASSVEAGAQYEQYF
CDR3nt: TGTGCCAGCAGCGTAGAGGCGGGAGCGCAATACGAGCAGTACTTC
d_gene: TRBD2
v_gene: TRBV9
abundance: .
j_gene: TRBJ2-7

CDR3aa: CASSMGQGGNTEAFF
CDR3nt: TGCGCCAGCAGCATGGGACAGGGTGGGAACACTGAAGCTTTCTTT
d_gene: TRBD1
v_gene: TRBV5-1
abundance: .
j_gene: TRBJ1-1